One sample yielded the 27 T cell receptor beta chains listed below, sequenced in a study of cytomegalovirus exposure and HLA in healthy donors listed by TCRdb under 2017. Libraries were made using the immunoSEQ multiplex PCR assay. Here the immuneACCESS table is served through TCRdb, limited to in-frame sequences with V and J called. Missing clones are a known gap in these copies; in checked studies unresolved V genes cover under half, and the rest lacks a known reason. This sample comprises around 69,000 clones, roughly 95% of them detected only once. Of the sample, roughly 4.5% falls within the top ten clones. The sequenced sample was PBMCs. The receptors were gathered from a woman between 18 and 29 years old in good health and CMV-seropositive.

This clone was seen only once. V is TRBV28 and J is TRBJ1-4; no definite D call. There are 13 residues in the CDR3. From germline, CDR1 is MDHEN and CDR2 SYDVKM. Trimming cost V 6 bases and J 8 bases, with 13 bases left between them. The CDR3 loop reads CASRSRPREKLFF. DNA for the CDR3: TGTGCCAGCAGATCGCGGCCGAGGGAAAAACTGTTTTTT.

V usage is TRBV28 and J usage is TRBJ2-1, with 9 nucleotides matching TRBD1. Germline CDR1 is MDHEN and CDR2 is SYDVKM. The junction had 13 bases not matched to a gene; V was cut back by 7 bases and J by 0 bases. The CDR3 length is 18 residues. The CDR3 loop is CASKPGTGWASSYNEQFF. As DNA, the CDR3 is TGTGCCAGCAAACCCGGGACAGGGTGGGCAAGCTCCTACAATGAGCAGTTCTTC. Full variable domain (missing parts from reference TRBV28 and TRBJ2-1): DVKVTQSSRYLVKRTGEKVFLECVQDMDHENMFWYRQDPGLGLRLIYFSYDVKMKEKGDIPEGYSVSREKKERFSLILESASTNQTSMYLCASKPGTGWASSYNEQFFGPGTRLTVL.

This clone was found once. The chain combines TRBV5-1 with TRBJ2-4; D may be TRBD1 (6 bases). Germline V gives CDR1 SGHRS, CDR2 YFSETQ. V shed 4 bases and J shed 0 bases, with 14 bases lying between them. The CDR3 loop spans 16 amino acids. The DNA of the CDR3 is TGCGCCAGCAGCCCGGACAGATCCTTAGCCAAAAACATTCAGTACTTC. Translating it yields CASSPDRSLAKNIQYF.

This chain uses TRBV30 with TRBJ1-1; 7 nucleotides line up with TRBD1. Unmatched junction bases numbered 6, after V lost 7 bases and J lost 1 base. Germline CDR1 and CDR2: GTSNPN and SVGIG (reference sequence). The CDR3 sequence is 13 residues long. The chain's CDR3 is CALPRQGNTEAFF. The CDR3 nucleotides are TGTGCCTTACCCAGACAGGGGAACACTGAAGCTTTCTTT.

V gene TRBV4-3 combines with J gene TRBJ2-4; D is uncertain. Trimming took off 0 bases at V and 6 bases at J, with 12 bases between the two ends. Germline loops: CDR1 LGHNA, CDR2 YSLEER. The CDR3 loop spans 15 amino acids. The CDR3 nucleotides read TGCGCCAGCAGCCAAGAACGGCAGGTCCCAAACATTCAGTACTTC. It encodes CASSQERQVPNIQYF.

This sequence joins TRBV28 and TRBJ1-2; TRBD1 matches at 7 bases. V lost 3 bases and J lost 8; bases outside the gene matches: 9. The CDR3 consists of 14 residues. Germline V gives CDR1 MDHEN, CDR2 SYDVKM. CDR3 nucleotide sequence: TGTGCCAGCAGTTTTCCTGGACAGGTCCGGGGCTACACCTTC. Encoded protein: CASSFPGQVRGYTF.

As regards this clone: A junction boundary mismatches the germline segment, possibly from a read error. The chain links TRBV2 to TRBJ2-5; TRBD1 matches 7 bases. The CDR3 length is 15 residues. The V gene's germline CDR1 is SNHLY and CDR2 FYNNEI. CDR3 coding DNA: TGTGCCAGCAGGGCACAGGGGACCGCCTTAGAGGCCCAGTACTTC. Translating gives CASRAQGTALEAQYF.

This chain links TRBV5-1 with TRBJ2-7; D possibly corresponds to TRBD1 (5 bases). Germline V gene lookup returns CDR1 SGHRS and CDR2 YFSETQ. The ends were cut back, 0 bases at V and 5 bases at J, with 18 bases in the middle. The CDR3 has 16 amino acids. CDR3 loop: CASSLEFRRAGNEQYF. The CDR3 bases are TGCGCCAGCAGCTTGGAGTTTCGCAGGGCAGGGAACGAGCAGTACTTC.

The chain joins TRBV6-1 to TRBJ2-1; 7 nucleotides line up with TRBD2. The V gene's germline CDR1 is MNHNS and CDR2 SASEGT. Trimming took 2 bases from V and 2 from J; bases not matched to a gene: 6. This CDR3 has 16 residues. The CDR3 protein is CASSENWGGAYNEQFF. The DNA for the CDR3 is TGTGCCAGCAGTGAAAACTGGGGGGGGGCCTACAATGAGCAGTTCTTC.

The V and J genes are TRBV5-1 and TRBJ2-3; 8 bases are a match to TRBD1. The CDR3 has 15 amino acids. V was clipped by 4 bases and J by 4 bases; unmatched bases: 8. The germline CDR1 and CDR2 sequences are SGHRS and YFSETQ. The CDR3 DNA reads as TGCGCCAGCAGCCCATGGACAGGGAGGTCAGATACGCAGTATTTT. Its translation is CASSPWTGRSDTQYF. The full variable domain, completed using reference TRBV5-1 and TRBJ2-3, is KAGVTQTPRYLIKTRGQQVTLSCSPISGHRSVSWYQQTPGQGLQFLFEYFSETQRNKGNFPGRFSGRQFSNSRSEMNVSTLELGDSALYLCASSPWTGRSDTQYFGPGTRLTVL.

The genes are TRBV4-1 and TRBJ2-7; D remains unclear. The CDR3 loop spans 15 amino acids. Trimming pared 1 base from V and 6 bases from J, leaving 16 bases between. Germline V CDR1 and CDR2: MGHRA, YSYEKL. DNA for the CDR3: TGCGCCAGCAGCCAAGGTTTTTTGGATGGCGGCGAGCAGTACTTC. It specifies CASSQGFLDGGEQYF.

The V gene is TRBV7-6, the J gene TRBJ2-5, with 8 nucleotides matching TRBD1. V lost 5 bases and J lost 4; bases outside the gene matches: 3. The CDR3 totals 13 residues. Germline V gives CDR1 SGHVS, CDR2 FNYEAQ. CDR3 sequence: CASSLTGGETQYF. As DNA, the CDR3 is TGTGCCAGCAGCCTCACAGGGGGAGAGACCCAGTACTTC.

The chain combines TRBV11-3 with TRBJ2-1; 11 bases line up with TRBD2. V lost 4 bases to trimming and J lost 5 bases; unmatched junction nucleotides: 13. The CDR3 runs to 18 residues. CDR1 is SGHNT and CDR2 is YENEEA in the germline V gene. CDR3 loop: CASSYGLAGNTFNNEQFF. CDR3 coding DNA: TGTGCCAGCAGCTACGGACTAGCGGGTAATACCTTTAACAATGAGCAGTTCTTC.

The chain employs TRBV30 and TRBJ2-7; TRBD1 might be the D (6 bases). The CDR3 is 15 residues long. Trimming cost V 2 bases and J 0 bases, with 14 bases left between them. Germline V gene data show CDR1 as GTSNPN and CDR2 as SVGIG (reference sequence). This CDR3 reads CAWSPTGLSSYEQYF. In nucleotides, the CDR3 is TGTGCCTGGAGTCCTACAGGGCTTAGCTCCTACGAGCAGTACTTC. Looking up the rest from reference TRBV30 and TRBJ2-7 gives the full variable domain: SQTIHQWPATLVQPVGSPLSLECTVEGTSNPNLYWYRQAAGRGLQLLFYSVGIGQISSEVPQNLSASRPQDRQFILSSKKLLLSDSGFYLCAWSPTGLSSYEQYFGPGTRLTVT.

The chain's CDR3 is CASRRGQGAGGGYTF. CDR3 in DNA: TGTGCCAGCAGGAGAGGACAGGGGGCGGGGGGTGGCTACACCTTC. The chain couples TRBV5-4 to TRBJ1-2, with 11 nucleotides matching TRBD1. Per germline, CDR1 SGHNT and CDR2 YYREEE (reference sequence). This CDR3 has 15 amino acids. V lost 5 bases and J lost 7; bases outside the gene matches: 10.

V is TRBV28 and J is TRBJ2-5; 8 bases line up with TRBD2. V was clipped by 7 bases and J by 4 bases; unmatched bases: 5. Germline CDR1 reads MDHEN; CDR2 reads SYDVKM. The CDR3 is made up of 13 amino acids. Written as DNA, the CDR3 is TGTGCCAGCAAACGGGGGGGTGGAGAGACCCAGTACTTC. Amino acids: CASKRGGGETQYF.

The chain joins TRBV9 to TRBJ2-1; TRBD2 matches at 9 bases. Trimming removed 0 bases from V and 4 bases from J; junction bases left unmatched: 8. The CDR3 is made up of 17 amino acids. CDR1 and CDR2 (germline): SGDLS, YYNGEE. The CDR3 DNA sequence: TGTGCCAGCAGCGTAGAGTTAGCGGGAGAGTCTTACAATGAGCAGTTCTTC. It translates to CASSVELAGESYNEQFF.

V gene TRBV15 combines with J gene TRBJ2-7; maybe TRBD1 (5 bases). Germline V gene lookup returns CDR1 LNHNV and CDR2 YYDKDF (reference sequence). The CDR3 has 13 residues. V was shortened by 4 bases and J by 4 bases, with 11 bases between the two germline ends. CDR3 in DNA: TGTGCCACCAGCAACAGGATTTCGTACGAGCAGTACTTC. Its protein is CATSNRISYEQYF.

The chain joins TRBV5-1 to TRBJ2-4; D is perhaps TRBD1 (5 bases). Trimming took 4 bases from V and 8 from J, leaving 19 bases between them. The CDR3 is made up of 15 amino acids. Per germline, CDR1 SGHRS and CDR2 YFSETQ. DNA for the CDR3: TGCGCCAGCAGCCCAGGGCAGGGTTTAAGTGACATTCAGTACTTC. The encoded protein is CASSPGQGLSDIQYF.

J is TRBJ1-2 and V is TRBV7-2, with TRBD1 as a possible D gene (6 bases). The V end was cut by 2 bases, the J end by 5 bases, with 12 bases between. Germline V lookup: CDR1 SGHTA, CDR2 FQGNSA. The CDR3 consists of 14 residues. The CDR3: CASSLKGTSYGYTF. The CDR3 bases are TGTGCCAGCAGCTTAAAGGGGACAAGTTATGGCTACACCTTC.

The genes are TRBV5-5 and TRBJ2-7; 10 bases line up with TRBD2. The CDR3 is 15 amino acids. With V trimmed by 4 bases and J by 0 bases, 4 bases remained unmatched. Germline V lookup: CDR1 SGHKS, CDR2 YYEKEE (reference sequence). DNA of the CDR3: TGTGCCAGCAGCCCAGCGGGAGGGGGCTCCTACGAGCAGTACTTC. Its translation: CASSPAGGGSYEQYF.

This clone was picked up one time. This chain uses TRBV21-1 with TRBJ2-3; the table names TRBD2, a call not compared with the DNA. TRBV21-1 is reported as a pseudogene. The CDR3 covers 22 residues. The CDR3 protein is CASSKNSLVRESWLKGTDTQYF. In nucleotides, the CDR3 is TGTGCCAGCAGCAAAAACAGTCTTGTGCGGGAGAGCTGGTTAAAAGGCACAGATACGCAGTATTTT.

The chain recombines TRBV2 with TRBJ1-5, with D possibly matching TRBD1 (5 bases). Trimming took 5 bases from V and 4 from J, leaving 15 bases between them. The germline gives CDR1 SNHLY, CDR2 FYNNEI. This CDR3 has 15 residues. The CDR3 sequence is CASSQLFKGNQPQHF. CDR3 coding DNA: TGTGCCAGCAGTCAATTATTTAAGGGGAATCAGCCCCAGCATTTT.

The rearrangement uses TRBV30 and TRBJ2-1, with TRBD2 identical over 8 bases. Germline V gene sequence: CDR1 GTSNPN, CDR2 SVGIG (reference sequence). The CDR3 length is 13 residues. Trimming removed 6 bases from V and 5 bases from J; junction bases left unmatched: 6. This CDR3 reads CACEAGVNNEQFF. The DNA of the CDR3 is TGTGCCTGTGAAGCGGGAGTCAACAATGAGCAGTTCTTC.

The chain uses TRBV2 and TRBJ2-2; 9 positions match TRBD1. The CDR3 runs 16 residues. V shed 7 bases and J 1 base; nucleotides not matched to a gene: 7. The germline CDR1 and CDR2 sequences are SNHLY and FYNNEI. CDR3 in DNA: TGTGCCAGCAAAGGGACAGGGAATTTGAACACCGGGGAGCTGTTTTTT. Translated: CASKGTGNLNTGELFF.

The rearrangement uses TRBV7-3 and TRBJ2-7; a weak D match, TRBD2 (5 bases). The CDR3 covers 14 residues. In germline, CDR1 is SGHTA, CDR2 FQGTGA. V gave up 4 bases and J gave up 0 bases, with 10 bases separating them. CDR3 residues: CASSSDRDSYEQYF. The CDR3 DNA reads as TGTGCCAGCAGCTCAGACCGGGACTCCTACGAGCAGTACTTC.

CDR3 residues: CASSISGTRSYNEQFF. The CDR3 DNA follows: TGTGCCAGCAGTATCTCCGGGACTAGGAGTTACAATGAGCAGTTCTTC. This chain joins TRBV28 and TRBJ2-1, with 8 bases aligning to TRBD2. Germline V gene lookup returns CDR1 MDHEN and CDR2 SYDVKM. V shed 5 bases and J 4 bases; nucleotides not matched to a gene: 10. The CDR3 totals 16 residues. The full variable domain, its missing parts supplied by reference TRBV28 and TRBJ2-1, is DVKVTQSSRYLVKRTGEKVFLECVQDMDHENMFWYRQDPGLGLRLIYFSYDVKMKEKGDIPEGYSVSREKKERFSLILESASTNQTSMYLCASSISGTRSYNEQFFGPGTRLTVL.